These 5 T cell receptor beta chains came from one sample sequenced in a study of regulatory T cells in long-lasting Graves disease. The sample's time point: persistent/refractory GD, antithyroid drugs over 5 years with positive TRAb. The TCR library was made from RNA extracted from PBMCs. According to the study, TCR beta libraries were built with iRepertoire HTBI primers and CDR3-region Arm-PCR. A single record per CDR3 protein comes from TCRdb applying MiXCR to the multiplex PCR reads. This sample has fewer than 450,000 distinct CDR3 sequences, with about 25% found just once. The specimen comprised peripheral blood mononuclear cells (PBMCs), sampled when the disease was refractory, from a patient treated with antithyroid drugs. Receptor source: a female donor with Graves disease.

This clonotype appeared a few times. CDR3 nucleotides: TGCGCCAGCAGCTTGGATTTCAGGAACACTGAAGCTTTCTTT. Its protein is CASSLDFRNTEAFF. This chain connects TRBV5-1 to TRBJ1-1, with no clear D. V was trimmed by 0 bases and J by 1 base, leaving 7 bases between them. The CDR3 is 14 residues long. Germline CDR1 SGHRS, CDR2 YFSETQ.

V gene TRBV9 combines with J gene TRBJ1-2; perhaps TRBD1 as D (5 bases). V shed 4 bases and J shed 8 bases, with 15 bases lying between them. Germline values: CDR1 SGDLS, CDR2 YYNGEE. The CDR3 is made up of 13 amino acids. The CDR3, as DNA: TGTGCCAGCAGCCATGGGACGGCTGCGGGCTACACCTTC. Its translation is CASSHGTAAGYTF.

Ten or more counts support this clonotype. The rearrangement links TRBV20-1 to TRBJ2-7; 8 bases match TRBD1. Losses at the gene ends were 4 bases for V and 2 bases for J; bases not matched to a gene: 4. The CDR3 runs to 13 residues. Germline V gene lookup returns CDR1 DFQATT and CDR2 SNEGSKA (reference sequence). The CDR3 loop reads CSATDRDPYEQYF. In DNA form, the CDR3 reads TGCAGTGCTACGGACAGGGACCCCTACGAGCAGTACTTC.

This clonotype was recorded at least ten times. The chain carries TRBV6-5 and TRBJ1-4; D is possibly TRBD1 (5 bases). This CDR3 contains 15 residues. V was trimmed by 2 bases and J by 5 bases, leaving 12 bases between them. Germline CDR1 and CDR2: MNHEY and SVGAGI. Here the CDR3 reads CASSYGGTHNEKLFF. CDR3 DNA: TGTGCCAGCAGTTACGGTGGGACCCACAATGAAAAACTGTTTTTT.

At least ten counts were recorded for this clonotype. V and J are TRBV28 and TRBJ2-4; D remains unclear. The V gene lost 3 bases and the J gene lost 0 bases, with 9 bases spanning the gap. The CDR3 runs to 15 residues. Germline V gene lookup returns CDR1 MDHEN and CDR2 SYDVKM. CDR3 in DNA: TGTGCCAGCAGTTTGGCCATCGTAGCCAAAAACATTCAGTACTTC. Translation: CASSLAIVAKNIQYF.